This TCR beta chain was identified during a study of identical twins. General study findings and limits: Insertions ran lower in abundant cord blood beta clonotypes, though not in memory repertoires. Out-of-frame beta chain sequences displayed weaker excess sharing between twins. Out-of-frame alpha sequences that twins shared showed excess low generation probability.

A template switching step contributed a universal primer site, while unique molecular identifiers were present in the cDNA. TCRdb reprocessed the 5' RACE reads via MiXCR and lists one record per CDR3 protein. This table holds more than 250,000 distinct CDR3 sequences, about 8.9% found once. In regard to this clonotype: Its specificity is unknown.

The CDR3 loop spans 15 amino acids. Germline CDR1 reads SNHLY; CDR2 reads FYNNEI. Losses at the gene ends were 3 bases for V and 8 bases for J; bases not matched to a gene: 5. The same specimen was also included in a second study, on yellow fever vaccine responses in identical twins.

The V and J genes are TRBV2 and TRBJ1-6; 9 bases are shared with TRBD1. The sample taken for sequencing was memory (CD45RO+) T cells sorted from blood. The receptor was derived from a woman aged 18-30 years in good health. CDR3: CASSDIDRGDSPLHF. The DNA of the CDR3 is TGTGCCAGCAGTGATATCGACAGGGGGGATTCACCCCTCCACTTT.